Only a few counts were recorded for the clone carrying this TCR beta chain. The antigen is undetermined. The data were obtained in a study of identical twins. Notes on the study in general: Its conclusions, products of cross-sectional statistical analysis, did not come from following the same donors.

V was clipped by 0 bases and J by 0 bases; unmatched bases: 2. Per germline, CDR1 SGHRS and CDR2 YFSETQ. This CDR3 has 16 residues. A universal primer site was incorporated via template switching, and the cDNA contained unique molecular identifiers. TCRdb independently ran MiXCR on the 5' RACE reads; one entry per CDR3 protein. The data show over 600,000 distinct CDR3 sequences, over 20% seen once. A further study also used this sample, focusing on T cells expressing NK-cell markers. As that study records: The authors derived TCR beta repertoires from sorted CD3+CD56+NKG2C+, CD3+CD56+NKG2C- and CD3+CD56-NKG2C+ T cells.

The chain uses TRBV5-1 and TRBJ1-3; 8 bases agree with TRBD1. What was sequenced was PBMCs. The receptor's source is a woman between 18 and 29 years old in good health. CDR3 coding DNA: TGCGCCAGCAGCTTGGGACAGGGGACCTCTGGAAACACCATATATTTT. Protein product: CASSLGQGTSGNTIYF.